These 15 T cell receptor beta chains came from one sample sequenced in a study of identifying expanded T cells in peripheral blood. The table came from immunoSEQ multiplex PCR; TCRdb's copy has only in-frame clones and leaves some out. The sample shows about 78,000 clones, roughly 81% of them seen only once. The sequencing input was blood. The receptor source for this set is a person aged 18-70 years in good health.

V is TRBV19 and J is TRBJ2-5; 7 bases map to TRBD1. CDR3 size: 15 residues. Germline V gives CDR1 LNHDA, CDR2 SQIVND (reference sequence). V gave up 4 bases and J gave up 3 bases; unmatched junction bases: 8. CDR3 region: CASSTEGARKETQYF. The DNA of the CDR3 is TGTGCCAGTAGTACAGAGGGGGCTCGAAAAGAGACCCAGTACTTC.

CDR3 sequence (DNA): TGTGCCAGCAGCGTAGCAAACGGGAGGTCCTACAATGAGCAGTTCTTC. Encoded protein: CASSVANGRSYNEQFF. This sequence joins TRBV9 and TRBJ2-1; the match to TRBD2 covers 7 bases. V shed 0 bases, J shed 1 base, and the junction held 4 bases outside the gene matches. From germline, CDR1 is SGDLS and CDR2 YYNGEE. The CDR3 covers 16 residues.

The V and J genes are TRBV6-5 and TRBJ2-1, with 7 bases matching TRBD2. This CDR3 contains 14 residues. Germline CDR1 is MNHEY and CDR2 is SVGAGI. V shed 0 bases, J shed 6 bases, and the junction held 2 bases outside the gene matches. This CDR3 reads CASSYSRTSNEQFF. In DNA, the CDR3 is TGTGCCAGCAGTTACTCCCGGACTAGCAATGAGCAGTTCTTC.

The chain joins TRBV9 to TRBJ2-7, with D unresolved. The germline V gene encodes CDR1 SGDLS and CDR2 YYNGEE. The CDR3 covers 13 residues. The V and J ends lost 3 bases and 3 bases respectively, with 10 bases between them. This CDR3 reads CASSERSGYEQYF. For the CDR3, the DNA is TGTGCCAGCAGCGAGAGGTCAGGCTACGAGCAGTACTTC.

The chain has TRBV4-3 and TRBJ2-3; perhaps TRBD1 as D (5 bases). Looked up from germline, CDR1 is LGHNA and CDR2 is YSLEER. The CDR3 totals 15 residues. Trimming left V 4 bases short and J 11 bases short, with 22 bases between. The CDR3 DNA reads TGCGCCAGCAGCCCCGTGGCAGGGTCACCCCAAGGGCAGTATTTT. This sequence encodes CASSPVAGSPQGQYF.

This rearrangement joins TRBV29-1 to TRBJ2-3; TRBD2 matches 7 bases. J lost 7 bases, V lost 1 base, and 5 bases had no gene match. Per germline, CDR1 SQVTM and CDR2 ANQGSEA. This CDR3 spans 13 amino acids. The CDR3 DNA reads as TGCAGCGTTGAAGGGACTAGTAGGTATACGCAGTATTTT. As protein: CSVEGTSRYTQYF.

In nucleotides, the CDR3 is TGCGCCAGCAGCCCGGGACTAGCTGGAGATACGCAGTATTTT. Encoded protein: CASSPGLAGDTQYF. The V gene is TRBV4-1, the J gene TRBJ2-3, with 9 bases identical to TRBD2. The germline V gene has CDR1 MGHRA and CDR2 YSYEKL. The CDR3 length is 14 residues. V trimming: 4 bases; J trimming: 5 bases; junction bases outside the gene matches: 4.

The chain recombines TRBV19 with TRBJ1-1; tentative D call: TRBD1 (5 bases). Germline CDR1 LNHDA, CDR2 SQIVND (reference sequence). This CDR3 region has 11 residues. V was trimmed by 5 bases and J by 6 bases, leaving 7 bases between them. CDR3 amino acids: CASSWGPEAFF. The CDR3 DNA sequence: TGTGCCAGTAGTTGGGGACCTGAAGCTTTCTTT.

This clone came up a few times. The chain combines TRBV11-1 with TRBJ2-7, with D tentatively TRBD1 (6 bases). Germline V gene lookup returns CDR1 SGHAT and CDR2 FQDESV (reference sequence). V dropped 4 bases and J dropped 3 bases, with 7 bases sitting between them. The CDR3 runs 12 residues. The CDR3 sequence is CASSSQGYEQYF. The CDR3 coding sequence is TGTGCCAGCAGCTCACAGGGCTACGAGCAGTACTTC.

The chain joins TRBV6-5 to TRBJ1-1; no firm D call. Germline V CDR1 and CDR2: MNHEY, SVGAGI. The CDR3 has 14 residues. V was pared by 6 bases and J by 5 bases, with 16 bases between. CDR3 bases: TGTGCCAGCAGCCCCGCGGTTGGGTTAACTGAAGCTTTCTTT. Translated: CASSPAVGLTEAFF.

The rearrangement joins TRBV28 to TRBJ1-5; D perhaps matches TRBD1 (5 bases). Per the germline V gene, CDR1 is MDHEN and CDR2 is SYDVKM. The CDR3 is 15 amino acids. With 4 bases removed from V and 0 bases from J, the gap between germline ends came to 10 bases. DNA for the CDR3: TGTGCCAGCAGTTGGGGACCAAATAGCAATCAGCCCCAGCATTTT. Translation: CASSWGPNSNQPQHF.

The genes are TRBV10-3 and TRBJ2-1, with 8 bases that match TRBD2. The CDR3 contains 14 residues. Germline V gene data show CDR1 as ENHRY and CDR2 as SYGVKD. J gave up 7 bases and V 11 bases, and 13 bases lay outside the gene matches. The CDR3 DNA follows: TGTGCCGGAAGCACTAGCGGAAGTGGGAATGAGCAGTTCTTC. Protein: CAGSTSGSGNEQFF.

The chain has TRBV2 and TRBJ2-7; 9 positions match TRBD2. Germline V gene data show CDR1 as SNHLY and CDR2 as FYNNEI. The CDR3 is 15 residues long. Trimming took 3 bases from V and 5 from J; bases not matched to a gene: 8. The CDR3: CASSESLAGKNEQYF. CDR3 DNA: TGTGCCAGCAGTGAGTCGCTAGCGGGAAAAAACGAGCAGTACTTC.

This clone was counted between two and nine times. V usage is TRBV18 and J usage is TRBJ1-1; TRBD1 is a possible D gene (5 bases). The CDR3 is 14 residues long. V was shortened by 5 bases and J by 3 bases, with 13 bases between the two germline ends. The germline V gene has CDR1 KGHSH and CDR2 LQKENI. The CDR3, as DNA: TGTGCCAGCTCAGCCCTGACAGATTACACTGAAGCTTTCTTT. This translates into CASSALTDYTEAFF.

This clone was counted a single time. This chain uses TRBV19 with TRBJ2-5, with TRBD1 matching 9 bases. This CDR3 spans 15 amino acids. Per the germline V gene, CDR1 is LNHDA and CDR2 is SQIVND (reference sequence). With 3 bases clipped from V and 2 bases from J, the junction kept 4 bases outside the gene matches. The DNA of the CDR3 is TGTGCCAGTAGTATGGCCGGACAGGGGCAAGAGACCCAGTACTTC. Translating gives CASSMAGQGQETQYF.